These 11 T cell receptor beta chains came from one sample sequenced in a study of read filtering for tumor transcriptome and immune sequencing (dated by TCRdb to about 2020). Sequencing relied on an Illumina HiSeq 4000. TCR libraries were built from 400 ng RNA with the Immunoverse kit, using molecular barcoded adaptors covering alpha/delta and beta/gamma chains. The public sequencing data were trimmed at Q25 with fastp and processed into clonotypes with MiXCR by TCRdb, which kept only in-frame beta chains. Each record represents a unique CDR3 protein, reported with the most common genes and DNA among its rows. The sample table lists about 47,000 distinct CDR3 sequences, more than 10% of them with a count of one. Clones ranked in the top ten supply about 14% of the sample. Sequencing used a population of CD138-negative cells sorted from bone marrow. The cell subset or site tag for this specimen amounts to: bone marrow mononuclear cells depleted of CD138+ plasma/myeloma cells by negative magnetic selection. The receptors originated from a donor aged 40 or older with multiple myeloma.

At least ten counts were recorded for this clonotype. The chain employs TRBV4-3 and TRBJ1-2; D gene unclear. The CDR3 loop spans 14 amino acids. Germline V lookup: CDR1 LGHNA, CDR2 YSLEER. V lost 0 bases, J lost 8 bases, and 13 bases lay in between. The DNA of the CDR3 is TGCGCCAGCAGCCAAGACTTTGGGGATAAAGGCTACACCTTC. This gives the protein CASSQDFGDKGYTF.

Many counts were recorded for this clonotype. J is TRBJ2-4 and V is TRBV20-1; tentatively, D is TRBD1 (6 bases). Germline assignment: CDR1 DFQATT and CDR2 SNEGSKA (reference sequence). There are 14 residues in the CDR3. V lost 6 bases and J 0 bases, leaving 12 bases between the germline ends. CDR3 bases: TGCAGTGCCCAAACAGGGATAGCCAAAAACATTCAGTACTTC. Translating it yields CSAQTGIAKNIQYF.

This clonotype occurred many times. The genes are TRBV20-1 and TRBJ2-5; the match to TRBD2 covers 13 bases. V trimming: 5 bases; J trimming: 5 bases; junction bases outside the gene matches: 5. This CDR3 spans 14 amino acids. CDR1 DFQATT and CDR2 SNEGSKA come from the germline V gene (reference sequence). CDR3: CSAQPGLAGETQYF. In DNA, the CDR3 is TGCAGTGCTCAGCCGGGACTAGCGGGGGAGACCCAGTACTTC.

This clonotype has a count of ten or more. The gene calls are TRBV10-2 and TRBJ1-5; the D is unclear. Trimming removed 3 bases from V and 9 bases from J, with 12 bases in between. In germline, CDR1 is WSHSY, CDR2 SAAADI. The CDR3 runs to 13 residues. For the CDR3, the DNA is TGCGCCAGCAGTGATCAGAATCGGGTGCCCCAGCATTTT. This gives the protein CASSDQNRVPQHF.

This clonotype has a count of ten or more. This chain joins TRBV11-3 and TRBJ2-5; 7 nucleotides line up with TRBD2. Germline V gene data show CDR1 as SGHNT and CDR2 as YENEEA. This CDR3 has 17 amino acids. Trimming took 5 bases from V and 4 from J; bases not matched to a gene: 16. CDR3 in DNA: TGTGCCAGCAGCCGCCGCCTGGGAGGGATCAGTGGAGAGACCCAGTACTTC. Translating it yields CASSRRLGGISGETQYF.

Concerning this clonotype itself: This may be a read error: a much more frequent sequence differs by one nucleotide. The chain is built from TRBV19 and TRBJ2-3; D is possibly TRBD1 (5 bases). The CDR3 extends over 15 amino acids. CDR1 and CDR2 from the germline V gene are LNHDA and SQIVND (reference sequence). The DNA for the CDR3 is TGTGCCAGTAGTATTTCTGGGGCGTTCACAGATACGCAGTGTTTT. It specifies CASSISGAFTDTQCF.

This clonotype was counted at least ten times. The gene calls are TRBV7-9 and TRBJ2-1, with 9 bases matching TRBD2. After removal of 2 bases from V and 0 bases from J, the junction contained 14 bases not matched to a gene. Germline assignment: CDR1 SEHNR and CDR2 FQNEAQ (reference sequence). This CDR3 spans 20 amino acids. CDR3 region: CASSLSAIAGALRSYNEQFF. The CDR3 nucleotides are TGTGCCAGCAGCTTAAGTGCGATAGCGGGGGCACTACGCTCCTACAATGAGCAGTTCTTC.

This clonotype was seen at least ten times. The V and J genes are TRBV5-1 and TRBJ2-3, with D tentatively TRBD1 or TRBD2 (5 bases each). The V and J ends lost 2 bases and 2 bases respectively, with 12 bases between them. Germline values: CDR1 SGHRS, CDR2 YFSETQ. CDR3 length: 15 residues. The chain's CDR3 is CASSLHPGTTDTQYF. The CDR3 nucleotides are TGCGCCAGCAGCTTACACCCCGGGACCACAGATACGCAGTATTTT.

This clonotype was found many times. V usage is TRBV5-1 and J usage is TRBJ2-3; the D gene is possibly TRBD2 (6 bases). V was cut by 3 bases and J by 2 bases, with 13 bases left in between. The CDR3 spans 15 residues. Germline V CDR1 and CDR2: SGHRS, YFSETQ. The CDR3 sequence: CASSSGDSYTDTQYF. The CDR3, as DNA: TGCGCCAGCAGCTCGGGGGACTCCTACACAGATACGCAGTATTTT.

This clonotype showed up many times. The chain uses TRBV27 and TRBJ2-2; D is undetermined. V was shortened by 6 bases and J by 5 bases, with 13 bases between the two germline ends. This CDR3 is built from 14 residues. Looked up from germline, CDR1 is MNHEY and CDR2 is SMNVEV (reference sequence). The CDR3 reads CASRPYVGTGELFF. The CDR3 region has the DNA TGTGCCAGCAGGCCTTATGTCGGGACCGGGGAGCTGTTTTTT.

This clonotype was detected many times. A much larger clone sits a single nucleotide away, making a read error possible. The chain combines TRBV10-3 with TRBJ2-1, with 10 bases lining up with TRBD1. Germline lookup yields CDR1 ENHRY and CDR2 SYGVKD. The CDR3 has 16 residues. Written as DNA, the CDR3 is TGTGCCATCAGTGACCCTCGGGACAGGGGATCAAATGTGCAGTTCTTC. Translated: CAISDPRDRGSNVQFF.